This T cell receptor (beta chain) was documented in a study of blood T cell repertoires in COVID-19. J lost 4 bases, V lost 6 bases, and 8 bases had no gene match. The germline V gene has CDR1 MDHEN and CDR2 SYDVKM. The length of the CDR3 is 15 residues. Source study methods: By means of reference gene primer amplification, nucleated cell counts were estimated. The data were produced by immunoSEQ multiplex PCR, yet TCRdb's version contains in-frame clones alone and is incomplete. V and J calls and clone size are those listed in that table; D and trimming were worked out from the DNA. Here the sample spans over 200,000 clones, nearly 90% being singletons.

The sequencing input was PBMCs or T cells enriched from blood (not recorded which). The chain uses TRBV28 and TRBJ1-2, with 10 bases aligning to TRBD1. The TCR originated in a man aged 25 to 40 who had recovered from COVID-19. The CDR3 bases are TGTGCCAGCAGCAAACCGGGACAGGGGTCCTATGGCTACACCTTC. This sequence encodes CASSKPGQGSYGYTF.